Each of the 8 T cell receptor beta chains below was sequenced from the same sample in a study of tissue T cells after allogeneic stem cell transplantation. The table came from immunoSEQ multiplex PCR; TCRdb's copy has only in-frame clones and leaves some out. The data show under 8,500 clones, 37% seen once. The time point is: mouse harvest day 14 after allogeneic transplant. Mouse grafts combined 10^7 T-cell-depleted bone marrow cells with 10^6 splenic CD5+ T cells. The sequenced sample was skin. Receptors originate from a female BALB/c mouse given C57BL/6 T cells with graft-versus-host disease after an allogeneic hematopoietic cell transplant.

Of note for this clone: Mouse gene names apply. The DNA ends 1 residue before the CDR3 does, and the rest of the CDR3 is filled in from the germline J gene. The gene calls are TRBV3 and TRBJ1-3; D not resolved. The V end was cut by 2 bases, the J end by 0 bases, with 5 bases between. The CDR3 is 14 amino acids. The germline gives CDR1 SNHLY, CDR2 FYNGKV (reference sequence). The CDR3 DNA, read in part, is TGTGCCAGCAGCTTACGGGATTCTGGAAATACGCTCTAT. Translated: CASSLRDSGNTLY. The entire CDR3 protein reads CASSLRDSGNTLYF.

A note on this clone: These gene names are mouse names. The read ends 1 residue early relative to the CDR3; the germline J gene fills the gap. The chain is built from TRBV13-2 and TRBJ2-7; 7 positions match TRBD2. Germline CDR1 NNHNN, CDR2 SYGAGS (reference sequence). The ends lost 2 bases at V and 4 bases at J; junction bases unmatched: 3. This CDR3 region has 13 residues. The CDR3: CASGEDWVYEQYF. The sequenced CDR3 bases are TGTGCCAGCGGTGAAGACTGGGTATATGAACAGTAC.

Regarding this clone: All gene names here are mouse names. The CDR3 extends 1 residue past the end of the read, so its final part is completed from the germline J gene. The rearrangement links TRBV4 to TRBJ2-1; D remains ambiguous. Germline values: CDR1 LGHDT, CDR2 YNNKQL (reference sequence). V was clipped by 4 bases and J by 4 bases, with 5 bases between them. This CDR3 is 12 amino acids long. CDR3 in amino acids: CASSSRYAEQFF. CDR3 DNA (partial): TGTGCCAGCAGCTCCCGGTATGCTGAGCAGTTC.

A remark on this clone: Mouse gene names and germline throughout. Partial CDR3 DNA: TGTGCCAGCAGCTCCGACAGTACTGAACAGTAC. This translates into CASSSDSTEQY. The complete CDR3 protein is CASSSDSTEQYF. This chain joins TRBV3 and TRBJ2-7; maybe TRBD1 (5 bases). The missing CDR3 end, 1 residue past where the read stops, is filled in from the germline J gene. The length of the CDR3 is 12 residues. The V and J ends lost 4 bases and 6 bases respectively, with 10 bases between them. Germline V lookup: CDR1 SNHLY, CDR2 FYNGKV (reference sequence).

This clone has only a few counts. Genes and germline are mouse. The CDR3 is CTCSALDSNSPLYF. CDR3 DNA, as far as it was read: TGCACCTGCAGTGCCCTGGACAGTAATTCGCCCCTCTAC. V is TRBV1 and J is TRBJ1-6; possibly TRBD1 for D (6 bases). Read coverage stops 1 residue before the CDR3 terminus; the germline J gene supplies the remainder. TRBJ1-6 is marked as an open reading frame, function uncertain. Germline V gives CDR1 NSQYPW, CDR2 LRSPGD (reference sequence). The length of the CDR3 is 14 residues. Trimming took 3 bases from V and 6 from J, leaving 9 bases between them.

As for this clone: Mouse gene names and germline throughout. The read terminates 1 residue ahead of where the CDR3 ends, so the germline J gene completes it. The chain is built from TRBV31 and TRBJ2-7; 9 nucleotides agree with TRBD2. Looked up from germline, CDR1 is GKSSPN and CDR2 is SITVG. Unmatched junction bases numbered 6, after V lost 2 bases and J lost 4 bases. The CDR3 has 14 residues. The CDR3 sequence: CAWSSGTGRYEQYF. The sequenced part of the CDR3 DNA is TGTGCCTGGAGTTCCGGGACTGGGCGTTATGAACAGTAC.

Notes on this clone: The gene names given are mouse names. The CDR3 end lies 1 residue beyond the end of the read and is filled in from the germline J gene. This sequence joins TRBV26 and TRBJ2-1; 9 nucleotides line up with TRBD2. In germline, CDR1 is KGHPV, CDR2 FQNQEV (reference sequence). The CDR3 runs 15 residues. With V trimmed by 4 bases and J by 4 bases, 5 bases remained unmatched. The CDR3 loop is CASSPWGGAYAEQFF. CDR3 DNA (partial): TGTGCCAGCAGTCCTTGGGGGGGCGCTTATGCTGAGCAGTTC.

Worth noting for this clone: Gene names denote mouse genes. The CDR3 end is not reached by the read, which stops 1 residue before it; the germline J gene fills it in. The chain combines TRBV3 with TRBJ2-7; D is unresolved. This CDR3 has 11 amino acids. The ends were cut back, 2 bases at V and 7 bases at J, with 6 bases in the middle. Germline CDR1 reads SNHLY; CDR2 reads FYNGKV (reference sequence). Incomplete CDR3 DNA: TGTGCCAGCAGCTTAAGCGGGGAACAGTAC. Its protein product is CASSLSGEQY. The whole CDR3 region reads CASSLSGEQYF.